The clone carrying this T cell receptor (beta chain) came up once. The data were obtained in a study of siplizumab effects on memory and regulatory T cells. This CDR3 is built from 15 residues. CDR1 and CDR2 from the germline V gene are SGHNT and YYREEE (reference sequence). Trimming took 4 bases from V and 5 from J; bases not matched to a gene: 12. Using immunoSEQ multiplex PCR, the repertoire was profiled, and TCRdb retains in-frame clones only, with some absent. The repertoire includes about 100,000 clones, about 95% of them detected once, and about 1.2% sits in the top ten. The sample consisted of non-Treg CD4+ T cells sorted from blood. The genes are TRBV5-4 and TRBJ2-7, with 7 bases matching TRBD2. This TCR was recovered from a human donor in good health. CDR3 sequence reads: CASSLSGKSGHEQYF. The CDR3 nucleotides read TGTGCCAGCAGCCTGAGCGGGAAGAGTGGGCACGAGCAGTACTTC.